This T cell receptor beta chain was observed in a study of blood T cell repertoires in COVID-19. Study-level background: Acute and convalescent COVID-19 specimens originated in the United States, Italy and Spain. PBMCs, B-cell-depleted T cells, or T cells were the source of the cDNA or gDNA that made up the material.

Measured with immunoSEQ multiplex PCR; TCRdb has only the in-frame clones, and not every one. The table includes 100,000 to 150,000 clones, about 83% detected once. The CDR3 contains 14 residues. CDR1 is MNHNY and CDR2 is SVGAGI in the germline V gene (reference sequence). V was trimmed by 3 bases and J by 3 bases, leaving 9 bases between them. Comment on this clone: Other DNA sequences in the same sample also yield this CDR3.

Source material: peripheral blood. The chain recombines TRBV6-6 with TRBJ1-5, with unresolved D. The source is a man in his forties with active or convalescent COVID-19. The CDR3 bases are TGTGCCAGCAGTTATAGTGAGGACAATCAGCCCCAGCATTTT. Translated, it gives CASSYSEDNQPQHF.